These 14 T cell receptor beta chains came from one sample sequenced in a study of cytomegalovirus exposure and HLA in healthy donors. Primers: 60 Vbeta forward and 13 Jbeta reverse. Sequenced by immunoSEQ multiplex PCR; TCRdb stores in-frame clones only, minus some. The repertoire consists of roughly 100,000 clones, with 78% occurring once and the leading ten covering 1.5% to 2%. Sequenced: PBMCs. The receptor source for this set is a middle-aged woman in good health and CMV-seronegative.

V usage is TRBV4-3 and J usage is TRBJ1-4; possibly TRBD1 for D (6 bases). Germline CDR1 reads LGHNA; CDR2 reads YSLEER. The CDR3 is 15 residues long. V was cut by 1 base and J by 0 bases, with 6 bases left in between. The CDR3 sequence is CASSQGTATNEKLFF. The CDR3 DNA follows: TGCGCCAGCAGCCAAGGGACAGCAACTAATGAAAAACTGTTTTTT.

The CDR3 DNA reads TGTGCCACCAGCCATGTATGGACACGCGAGATTTCACCCCTCCACTTT. It is translated as CATSHVWTREISPLHF. V gene TRBV15 combines with J gene TRBJ1-6; maybe TRBD1 (5 bases). Trimming left V 5 bases short and J 9 bases short, with 20 bases between. The CDR3 is 16 residues long. Germline-derived CDR1 and CDR2 are LNHNV and YYDKDF (reference sequence). Variable domain in full (rest from reference TRBV15 and TRBJ1-6): DAMVIQNPRYQVTQFGKPVTLSCSQTLNHNVMYWYQQKSSQAPKLLFHYYDKDFNNEADTPDNFQSRRPNTSFCFLDIRSPGLGDTAMYLCATSHVWTREISPLHFGNGTRLTVT.

The gene calls are TRBV28 and TRBJ1-2; maybe TRBD1 (5 bases). The germline V gene has CDR1 MDHEN and CDR2 SYDVKM. V shed 2 bases and J shed 4 bases, with 8 bases lying between them. This CDR3 region has 13 residues. CDR3 sequence (DNA): TGTGCCAGCAGTTTACAGGGCCCCTATGGCTACACCTTC. Protein: CASSLQGPYGYTF.

In this sample, this clone turned up a few times. The chain is built from TRBV4-2 and TRBJ1-6, with 8 nucleotides matching TRBD1. The V and J ends lost 2 bases and 8 bases, in that order; junction bases with no gene match: 2. CDR1 LGHNA and CDR2 YNFKEQ come from the germline V gene. The length of the CDR3 is 14 residues. The CDR3: CASSQLTGDSPLHF. CDR3 sequence (DNA): TGTGCCAGCAGCCAACTGACAGGGGATTCACCCCTCCACTTT.

This chain uses TRBV15 with TRBJ1-1; a weak D match, TRBD1 (5 bases). Trimming left V 4 bases short and J 8 bases short, with 14 bases between. There are 13 residues in the CDR3. Looked up from germline, CDR1 is LNHNV and CDR2 is YYDKDF (reference sequence). CDR3 residues: CATSIQQEREAFF. CDR3 coding DNA: TGTGCCACCAGCATACAACAGGAAAGAGAAGCTTTCTTT.

This clone was counted between two and nine times. The chain joins TRBV28 to TRBJ2-6; possible D gene TRBD2, 5 bases. Germline V gene sequence: CDR1 MDHEN, CDR2 SYDVKM. This CDR3 has 17 amino acids. Trimming left V 4 bases short and J 0 bases short, with 13 bases between. The CDR3 DNA reads as TGTGCCAGCAGTTCCCATAGCGTACGCTCTGGGGCCAACGTCCTGACTTTC. It yields the protein CASSSHSVRSGANVLTF.

This clone was observed a few times. The chain employs TRBV4-3 and TRBJ1-2, with D possibly being TRBD1 (5 bases). The V end was cut by 0 bases, the J end by 4 bases, with 21 bases between. The CDR3 is 18 residues long. Germline-derived CDR1 and CDR2 are LGHNA and YSLEER. For the CDR3, the DNA is TGCGCCAGCAGCCAAGAGGGACTCGGACACCCTACAACCTATGGCTACACCTTC. It codes for CASSQEGLGHPTTYGYTF.

The V and J genes are TRBV9 and TRBJ1-3, with D uncertain. V lost 3 bases and J 2 bases, leaving 9 bases between the germline ends. CDR1 and CDR2 (germline): SGDLS, YYNGEE. The CDR3 spans 14 residues. CDR3 nucleotides: TGTGCCAGCAGCGGTAGAGCAACTGGAAACACCATATATTTT. Amino acid sequence: CASSGRATGNTIYF. The full variable domain, its missing parts supplied by reference TRBV9 and TRBJ1-3, is DSGVTQTPKHLITATGQRVTLRCSPRSGDLSVYWYQQSLDQGLQFLIQYYNGEERAKGNILERFSAQQFPDLHSELNLSSLELGDSALYFCASSGRATGNTIYFGEGSWLTVV.

This clone was counted between two and nine times. The V and J genes are TRBV27 and TRBJ2-7, with D maybe TRBD2 (5 bases). V lost 1 base, J lost 5 bases, and 9 bases lay in between. This CDR3 has 13 residues. Per the germline V gene, CDR1 is MNHEY and CDR2 is SMNVEV (reference sequence). CDR3 region: CASSLYFGDEQYF. For the CDR3, the DNA is TGTGCCAGCAGTTTATATTTCGGGGACGAGCAGTACTTC.

The chain has TRBV10-3 and TRBJ2-1, with TRBD1 identical over 8 bases. Germline assignment: CDR1 ENHRY and CDR2 SYGVKD. The CDR3 is made up of 15 amino acids. V was clipped by 6 bases and J by 3 bases; unmatched bases: 7. CDR3 nucleotides: TGTGCCATCAGAACCGGGACAGGAGTCTACAATGAGCAGTTCTTC. It yields the protein CAIRTGTGVYNEQFF.

The rearrangement links TRBV27 to TRBJ2-1; the D gene is possibly TRBD2 (6 bases). This CDR3 spans 16 amino acids. In germline, CDR1 is MNHEY, CDR2 SMNVEV (reference sequence). Trimming took 6 bases from V and 0 from J, leaving 15 bases between them. The DNA of the CDR3 is TGTGCCAGCAGCCGCTGGGGTAGCGGCTCCTACAATGAGCAGTTCTTC. Encoded protein: CASSRWGSGSYNEQFF.

This clone was recorded only once. V usage is TRBV28 and J usage is TRBJ2-5; TRBD1 might be the D (6 bases). The J call may be wrong; the DNA end is better matched by TRBJ2-7. CDR1 is MDHEN, CDR2 SYDVKM, per germline. The CDR3 is 15 residues long. This CDR3 reads CASSFEDRGLYEQYF. The CDR3 nucleotides are TGTGCCAGCAGTTTTGAGGACAGAGGACTGTACGAGCAGTACTTC.

This sequence joins TRBV28 and TRBJ2-2; no clear D gene. V was shortened by 6 bases and J by 6 bases, with 8 bases between the two germline ends. The CDR3 consists of 12 residues. Germline V gene data show CDR1 as MDHEN and CDR2 as SYDVKM. CDR3 protein: CASRSPAGELFF. As DNA, the CDR3 is TGTGCCAGCAGATCCCCTGCCGGGGAGCTGTTTTTT.

The rearrangement uses TRBV11-3 and TRBJ2-1, with 9 positions matching TRBD1. Germline trimming cut 5 bases from V and 7 bases from J; bases unmatched to any gene: 18. Germline V gene sequence: CDR1 SGHNT, CDR2 YENEEA. This CDR3 spans 18 amino acids. The CDR3: CASSHSIGDRENSNEQFF. The CDR3 bases are TGTGCCAGCAGCCATTCGATTGGGGACAGGGAAAATAGTAATGAGCAGTTCTTC. Based on the CDR3 plus reference TRBV11-3 and TRBJ2-1, the full variable domain is EAGVVQSPRYKIIEKKQPVAFWCNPISGHNTLYWYLQNLGQGPELLIRYENEEAVDDSQLPKDRFSAERLKGVDSTLKIQPAELGDSAVYLCASSHSIGDRENSNEQFFGPGTRLTVL.